This T cell receptor (beta chain) was captured by sequencing in a study of T cells after yellow fever vaccination. Overall study findings and caveats: Boosting was followed by the reappearance of most primary-vaccination clones (roughly 95% CD4, 85% to 90% CD8).

One entry per CDR3 protein results from TCRdb running MiXCR on the 5' RACE reads. The sample lists approximately 120,000 distinct CDR3 sequences, roughly 15% occurring once. This clonotype came up many times. The antigen is undetermined. The CDR3 extends over 13 amino acids. Germline V CDR1 and CDR2: SGHRS, YFSETQ. V lost 5 bases to trimming and J lost 2 bases, with 10 bases between them. Sample: CD8+ T cells sorted from PBMCs, taken 5 days after the yellow fever booster vaccination. The receptor was isolated from a man aged 18-30 years who received the YFV17D yellow fever vaccine. The chain joins TRBV5-1 to TRBJ2-5; no clear D. CDR3: CASSSGLQETQYF. The DNA for the CDR3 is TGCGCCAGCAGTTCCGGGCTTCAAGAGACCCAGTACTTC.